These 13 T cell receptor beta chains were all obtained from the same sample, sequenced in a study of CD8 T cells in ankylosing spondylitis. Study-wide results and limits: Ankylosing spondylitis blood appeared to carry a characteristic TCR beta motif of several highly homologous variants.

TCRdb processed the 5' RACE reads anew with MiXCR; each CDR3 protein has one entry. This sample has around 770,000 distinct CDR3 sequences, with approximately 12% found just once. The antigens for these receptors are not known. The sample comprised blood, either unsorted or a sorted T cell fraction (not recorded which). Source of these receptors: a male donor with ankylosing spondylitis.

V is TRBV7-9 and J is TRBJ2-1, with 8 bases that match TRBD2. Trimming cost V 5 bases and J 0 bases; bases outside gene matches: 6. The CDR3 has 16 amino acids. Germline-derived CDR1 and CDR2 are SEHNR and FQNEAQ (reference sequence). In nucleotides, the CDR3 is TGTGCCAGCAGCCCACGGGGGGGTCTCTCCTACAATGAGCAGTTCTTC. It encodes CASSPRGGLSYNEQFF. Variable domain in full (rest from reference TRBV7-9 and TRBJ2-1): DTGVSQNPRHKITKRGQNVTFRCDPISEHNRLYWYRQTLGQGPEFLTYFQNEAQLEKSRLLSDRFSAERPKGSFSTLEIQRTEQGDSAMYLCASSPRGGLSYNEQFFGPGTRLTVL.

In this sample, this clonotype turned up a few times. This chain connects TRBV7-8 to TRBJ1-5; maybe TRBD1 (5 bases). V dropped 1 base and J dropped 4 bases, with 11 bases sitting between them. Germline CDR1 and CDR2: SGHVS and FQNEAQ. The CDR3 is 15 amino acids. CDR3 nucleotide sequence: TGTGCCAGCAGCTTAGAGGGGCACAGGAATCAGCCCCAGCATTTT. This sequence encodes CASSLEGHRNQPQHF.

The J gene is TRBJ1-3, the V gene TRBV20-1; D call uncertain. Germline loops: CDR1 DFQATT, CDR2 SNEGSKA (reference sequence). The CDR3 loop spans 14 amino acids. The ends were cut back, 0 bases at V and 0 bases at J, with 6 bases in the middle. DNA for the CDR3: TGCAGTGCTAGAGACGCTAGCTCTGGAAACACCATATATTTT. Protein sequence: CSARDASSGNTIYF.

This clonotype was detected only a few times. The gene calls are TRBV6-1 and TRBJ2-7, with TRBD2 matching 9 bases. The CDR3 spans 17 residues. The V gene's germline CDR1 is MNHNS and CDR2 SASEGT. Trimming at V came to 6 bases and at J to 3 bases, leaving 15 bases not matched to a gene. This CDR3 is CASSPRVSGRSDYEQYF. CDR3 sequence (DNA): TGTGCCAGCAGCCCCCGGGTTAGCGGGAGATCAGACTACGAGCAGTACTTC.

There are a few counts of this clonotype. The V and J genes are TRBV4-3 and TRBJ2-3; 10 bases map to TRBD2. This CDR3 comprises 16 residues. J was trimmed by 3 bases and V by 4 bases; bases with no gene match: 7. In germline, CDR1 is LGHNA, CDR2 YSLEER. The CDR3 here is CASSPGGTSVTDTQYF. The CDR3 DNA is TGCGCCAGCAGCCCAGGAGGGACTAGCGTAACAGATACGCAGTATTTT.

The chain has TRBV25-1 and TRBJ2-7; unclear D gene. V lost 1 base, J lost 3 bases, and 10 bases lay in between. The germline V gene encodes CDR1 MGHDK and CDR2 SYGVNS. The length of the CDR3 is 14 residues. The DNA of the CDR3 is TGTGCCAGCAGTGAATCTGTCGAGAGCTACGAGCAGTACTTC. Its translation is CASSESVESYEQYF.

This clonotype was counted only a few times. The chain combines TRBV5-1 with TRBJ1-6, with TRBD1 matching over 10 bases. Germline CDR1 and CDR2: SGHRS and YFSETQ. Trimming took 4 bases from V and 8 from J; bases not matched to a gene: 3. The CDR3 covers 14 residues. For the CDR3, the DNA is TGCGCCAGCAGCCTAGGGACAGGGGATTCACCCCTCCACTTT. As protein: CASSLGTGDSPLHF.

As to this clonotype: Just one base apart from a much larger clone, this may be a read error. CDR3 amino acids: CSGSLVGTGELFF. In DNA, the CDR3 is TGCAGCGGTTCGCTAGTGGGCACCGGGGAGCTGTTTTTT. The genes are TRBV29-1 and TRBJ2-2; D gene ambiguous. Germline CDR1 SQVTM, CDR2 ANQGSEA. Trimming pared 7 bases from V and 4 bases from J, leaving 13 bases between. The CDR3 has 13 amino acids.

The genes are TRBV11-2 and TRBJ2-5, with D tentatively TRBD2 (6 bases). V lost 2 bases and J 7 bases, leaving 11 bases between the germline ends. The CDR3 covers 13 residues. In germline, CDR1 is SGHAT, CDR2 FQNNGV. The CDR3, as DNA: TGTGCCAGCAGCTTAAGACTAGACGGGACCCAGTACTTC. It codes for CASSLRLDGTQYF.

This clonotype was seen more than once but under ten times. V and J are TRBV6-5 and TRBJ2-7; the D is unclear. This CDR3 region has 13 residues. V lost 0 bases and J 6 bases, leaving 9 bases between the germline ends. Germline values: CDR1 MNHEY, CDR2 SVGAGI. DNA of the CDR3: TGTGCCAGCAGTTACTCTGGGGTTTCCGAGCAGTACTTC. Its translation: CASSYSGVSEQYF.

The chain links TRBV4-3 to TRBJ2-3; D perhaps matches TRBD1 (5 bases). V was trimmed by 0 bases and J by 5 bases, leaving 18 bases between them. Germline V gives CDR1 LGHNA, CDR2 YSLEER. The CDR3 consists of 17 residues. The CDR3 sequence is CASSQDQGGSLGDTQYF. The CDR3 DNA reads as TGCGCCAGCAGCCAAGATCAGGGCGGTTCCCTGGGAGATACGCAGTATTTT.

CDR3 region: CASSLWRRGLSTDTQYF. CDR3 coding DNA: TGTGCCAGCAGTTTATGGCGGCGGGGACTTAGCACAGATACGCAGTATTTT. V gene TRBV27 combines with J gene TRBJ2-3; D may be TRBD2 (6 bases). With 1 base removed from V and 0 bases from J, the gap between germline ends came to 14 bases. The CDR3 loop spans 17 amino acids. The germline V gene has CDR1 MNHEY and CDR2 SMNVEV (reference sequence).

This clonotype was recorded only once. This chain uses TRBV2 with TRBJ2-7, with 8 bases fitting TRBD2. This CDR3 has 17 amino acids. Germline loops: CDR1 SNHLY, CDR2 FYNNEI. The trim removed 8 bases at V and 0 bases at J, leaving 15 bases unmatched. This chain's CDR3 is CASGEEAGGRTSYEQYF. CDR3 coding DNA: TGTGCCAGCGGGGAGGAGGCAGGCGGGAGGACCTCCTACGAGCAGTACTTC.